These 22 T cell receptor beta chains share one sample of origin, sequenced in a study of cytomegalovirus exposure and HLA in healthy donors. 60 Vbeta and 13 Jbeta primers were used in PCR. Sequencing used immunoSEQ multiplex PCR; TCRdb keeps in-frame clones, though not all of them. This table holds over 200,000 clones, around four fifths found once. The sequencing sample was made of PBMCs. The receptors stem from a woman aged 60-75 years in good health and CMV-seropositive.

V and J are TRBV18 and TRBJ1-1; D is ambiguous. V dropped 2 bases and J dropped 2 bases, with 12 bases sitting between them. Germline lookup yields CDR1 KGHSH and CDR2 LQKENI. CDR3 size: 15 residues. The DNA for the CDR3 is TGTGCCAGCTCACCAGTCGATTCGAGAAACACTGAAGCTTTCTTT. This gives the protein CASSPVDSRNTEAFF.

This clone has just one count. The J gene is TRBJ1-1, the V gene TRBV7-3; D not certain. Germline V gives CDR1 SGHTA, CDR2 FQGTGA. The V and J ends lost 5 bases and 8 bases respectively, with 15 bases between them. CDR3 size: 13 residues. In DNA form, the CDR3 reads TGTGCCAGCAGCCTCCTGGGCGGGCAGGAAGCTTTCTTT. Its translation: CASSLLGGQEAFF.

The CDR3: CATRGVGASSGNTIYF. The CDR3 DNA is TGTGCCACCAGAGGGGTGGGGGCCAGCTCTGGAAACACCATATATTTT. The chain employs TRBV15 and TRBJ1-3, with D perhaps TRBD1 (6 bases). Trimming stripped 6 bases from V and 0 bases from J, with 15 bases between. Looked up from germline, CDR1 is LNHNV and CDR2 is YYDKDF (reference sequence). The CDR3 extends over 16 amino acids.

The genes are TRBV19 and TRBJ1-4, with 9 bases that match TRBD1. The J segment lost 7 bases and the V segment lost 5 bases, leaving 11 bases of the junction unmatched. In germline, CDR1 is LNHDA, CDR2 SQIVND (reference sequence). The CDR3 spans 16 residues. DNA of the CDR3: TGTGCCAGTAGTCCCTCGACAGGGGGGTATGGTGAAAAACTGTTTTTT. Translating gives CASSPSTGGYGEKLFF.

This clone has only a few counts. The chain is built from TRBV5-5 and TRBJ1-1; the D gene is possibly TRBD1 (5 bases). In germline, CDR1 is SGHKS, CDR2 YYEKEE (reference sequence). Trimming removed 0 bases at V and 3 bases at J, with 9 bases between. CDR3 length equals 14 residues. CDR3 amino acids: CASSLGGGYTEAFF. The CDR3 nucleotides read TGTGCCAGCAGCTTGGGTGGGGGGTACACTGAAGCTTTCTTT.

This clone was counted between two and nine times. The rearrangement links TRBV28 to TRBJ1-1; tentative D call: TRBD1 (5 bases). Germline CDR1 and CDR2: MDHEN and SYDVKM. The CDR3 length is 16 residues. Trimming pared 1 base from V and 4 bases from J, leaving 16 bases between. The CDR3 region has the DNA TGTGCCAGCAGTTTATTGGGACTCCGGGGGGGCACTGAAGCTTTCTTT. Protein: CASSLLGLRGGTEAFF.

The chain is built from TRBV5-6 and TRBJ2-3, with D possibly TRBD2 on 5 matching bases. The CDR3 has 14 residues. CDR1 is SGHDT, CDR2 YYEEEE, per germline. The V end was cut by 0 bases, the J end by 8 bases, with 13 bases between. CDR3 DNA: TGTGCCAGCAGCTTGGACTACCCACGGGGTACGCAGTATTTT. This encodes CASSLDYPRGTQYF.

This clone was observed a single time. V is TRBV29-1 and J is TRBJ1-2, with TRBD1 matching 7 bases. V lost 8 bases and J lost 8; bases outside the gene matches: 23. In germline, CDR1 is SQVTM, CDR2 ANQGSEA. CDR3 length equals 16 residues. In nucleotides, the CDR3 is TGCAGCTTTGTTTACATCCGAGCCGATACAGGGGACGGCTACACCTTC. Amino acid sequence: CSFVYIRADTGDGYTF.

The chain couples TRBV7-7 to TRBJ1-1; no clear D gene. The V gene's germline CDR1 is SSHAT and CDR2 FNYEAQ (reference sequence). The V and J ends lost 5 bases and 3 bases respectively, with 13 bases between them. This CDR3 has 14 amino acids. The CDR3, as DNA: TGTGCCAGCAGCAGACCAAACGGGGACACTGAAGCTTTCTTT. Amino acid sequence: CASSRPNGDTEAFF.

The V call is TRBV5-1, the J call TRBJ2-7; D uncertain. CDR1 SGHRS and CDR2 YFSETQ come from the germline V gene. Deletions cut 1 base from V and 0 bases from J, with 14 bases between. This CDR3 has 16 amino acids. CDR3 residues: CASSLSGQVLSYEQYF. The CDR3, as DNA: TGCGCCAGCAGCTTGTCCGGCCAGGTCCTCTCCTACGAGCAGTACTTC.

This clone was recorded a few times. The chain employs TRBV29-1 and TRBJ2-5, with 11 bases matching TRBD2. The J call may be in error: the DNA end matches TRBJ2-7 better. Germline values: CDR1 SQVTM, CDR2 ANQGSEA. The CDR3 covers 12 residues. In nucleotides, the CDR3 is TGCAGCGCACGACTAGCGGGATACGAGCAGTACTTC. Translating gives CSARLAGYEQYF.

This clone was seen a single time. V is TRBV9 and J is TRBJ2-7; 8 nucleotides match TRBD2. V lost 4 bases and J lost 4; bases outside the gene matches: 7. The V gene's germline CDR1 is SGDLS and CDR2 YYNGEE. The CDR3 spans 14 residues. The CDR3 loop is CASSPLAGKYEQYF. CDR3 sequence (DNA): TGTGCCAGCAGCCCCTTAGCGGGGAAATACGAGCAGTACTTC.

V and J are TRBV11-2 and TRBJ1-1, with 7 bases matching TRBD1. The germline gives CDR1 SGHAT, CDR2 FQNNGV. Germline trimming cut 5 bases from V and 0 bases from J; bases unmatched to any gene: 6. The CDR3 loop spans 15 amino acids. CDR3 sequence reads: CASSTQGGLNTEAFF. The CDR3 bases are TGTGCCAGCAGCACACAAGGGGGCCTGAACACTGAAGCTTTCTTT.

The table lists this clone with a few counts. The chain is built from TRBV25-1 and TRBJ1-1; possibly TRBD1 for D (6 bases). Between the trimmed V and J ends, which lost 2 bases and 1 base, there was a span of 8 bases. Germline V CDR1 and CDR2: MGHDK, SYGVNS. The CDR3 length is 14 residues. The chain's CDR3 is CASSEQGRNTEAFF. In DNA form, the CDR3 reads TGTGCCAGCAGTGAACAGGGGAGGAACACTGAAGCTTTCTTT. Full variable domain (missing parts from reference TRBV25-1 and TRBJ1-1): EADIYQTPRYLVIGTGKKITLECSQTMGHDKMYWYQQDPGMELHLIHYSYGVNSTEKGDLSSESTVSRIRTEHFPLTLESARPSHTSQYLCASSEQGRNTEAFFGQGTRLTVV.

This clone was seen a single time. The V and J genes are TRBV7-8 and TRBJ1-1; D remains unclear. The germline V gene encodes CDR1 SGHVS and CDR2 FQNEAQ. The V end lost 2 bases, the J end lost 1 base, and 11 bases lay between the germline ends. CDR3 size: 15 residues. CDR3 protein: CASSLSIWQNTEAFF. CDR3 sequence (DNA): TGTGCCAGCAGCTTATCGATTTGGCAGAACACTGAAGCTTTCTTT.

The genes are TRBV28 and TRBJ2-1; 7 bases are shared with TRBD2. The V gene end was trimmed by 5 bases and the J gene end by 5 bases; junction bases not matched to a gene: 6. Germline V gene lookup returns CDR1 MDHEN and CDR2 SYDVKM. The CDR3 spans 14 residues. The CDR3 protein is CASSLLAPNNEQFF. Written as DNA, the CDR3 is TGTGCCAGCAGTCTACTAGCGCCAAACAATGAGCAGTTCTTC.

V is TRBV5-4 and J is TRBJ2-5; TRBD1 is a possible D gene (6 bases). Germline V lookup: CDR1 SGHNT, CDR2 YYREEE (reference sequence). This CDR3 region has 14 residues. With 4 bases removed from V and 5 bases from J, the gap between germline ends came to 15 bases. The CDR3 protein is CASSADQGRETQYF. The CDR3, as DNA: TGTGCCAGCAGCGCCGACCAGGGGCGGGAGACCCAGTACTTC.

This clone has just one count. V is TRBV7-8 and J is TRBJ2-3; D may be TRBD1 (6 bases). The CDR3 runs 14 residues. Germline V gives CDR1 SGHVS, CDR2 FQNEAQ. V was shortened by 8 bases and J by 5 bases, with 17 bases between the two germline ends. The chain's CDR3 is CASRQAIGGDTQYF. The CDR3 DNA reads TGTGCCAGCCGACAGGCTATTGGCGGAGATACGCAGTATTTT. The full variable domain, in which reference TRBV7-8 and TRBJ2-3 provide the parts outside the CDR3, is GAGVSQSPRYKVAKRGQDVALRCDPISGHVSLFWYQQALGQGPEFLTYFQNEAQLDKSGLPSDRFFAERPEGSVSTLKIQRTQQEDSAVYLCASRQAIGGDTQYFGPGTRLTVL.

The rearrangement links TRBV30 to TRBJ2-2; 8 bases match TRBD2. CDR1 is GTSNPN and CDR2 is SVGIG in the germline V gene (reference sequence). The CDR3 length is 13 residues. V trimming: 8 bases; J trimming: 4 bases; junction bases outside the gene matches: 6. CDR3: CAHIRGGTGELFF. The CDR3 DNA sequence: TGTGCCCACATACGGGGGGGCACCGGGGAGCTGTTTTTT.

The DNA of the CDR3 is TGTGCCAGCAGAACCGGGACTAGTTTGGAGACCCAGTACTTC. Amino acids: CASRTGTSLETQYF. This sequence joins TRBV2 and TRBJ2-5; 8 bases map to TRBD2. CDR1 and CDR2 from the germline V gene are SNHLY and FYNNEI. The junction had 8 bases not matched to a gene; V was cut back by 6 bases and J by 5 bases. This CDR3 is 14 amino acids long.

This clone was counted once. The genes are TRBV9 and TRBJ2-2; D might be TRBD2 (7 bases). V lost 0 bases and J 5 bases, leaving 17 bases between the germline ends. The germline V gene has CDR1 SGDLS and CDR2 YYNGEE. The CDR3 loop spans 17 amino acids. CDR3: CASSVAGGGSLTGELFF. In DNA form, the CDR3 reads TGTGCCAGCAGCGTAGCTGGGGGGGGCTCTCTAACCGGGGAGCTGTTTTTT.

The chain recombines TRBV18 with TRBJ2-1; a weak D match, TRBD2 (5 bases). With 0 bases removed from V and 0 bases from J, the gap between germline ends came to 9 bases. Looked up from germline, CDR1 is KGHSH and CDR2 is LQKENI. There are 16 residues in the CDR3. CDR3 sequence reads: CASSPPDWSSYNEQFF. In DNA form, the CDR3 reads TGTGCCAGCTCACCACCGGACTGGAGCTCCTACAATGAGCAGTTCTTC.